One and the same sample provided the 4 T cell receptor beta chains below, sequenced in a study of blood T cell repertoires in COVID-19. Libraries were prepared by immunoSEQ multiplex PCR; TCRdb keeps only in-frame clonotypes and omits some of them. The repertoire holds 60,000 to 75,000 clones, with almost 85% as singletons. The sequencing input was peripheral blood. The receptors stem from a human donor in a cohort sampled during active COVID-19.

The chain recombines TRBV5-8 with TRBJ2-5, with 7 bases aligning to TRBD2. V trimming: 4 bases; J trimming: 3 bases; junction bases outside the gene matches: 18. This CDR3 is 18 amino acids long. From germline, CDR1 is SGHTS and CDR2 YDEGEE. CDR3 sequence reads: CASSPLRLAGGEKETQYF. The CDR3 nucleotides are TGTGCCAGCAGCCCGTTAAGACTAGCTGGGGGGGAAAAAGAGACCCAGTACTTC.

This rearrangement joins TRBV19 to TRBJ2-7; the match to TRBD1 covers 12 bases. Germline V lookup: CDR1 LNHDA, CDR2 SQIVND (reference sequence). Losses at the gene ends were 4 bases for V and 3 bases for J; bases not matched to a gene: 7. The CDR3 sequence is 16 residues long. CDR3 protein: CASSSGTGGAFYEQYF. The CDR3 DNA sequence: TGTGCCAGTAGTAGCGGGACAGGGGGCGCATTCTACGAGCAGTACTTC.

The chain couples TRBV6-6 to TRBJ2-1; 14 bases fit TRBD2. The CDR3 extends over 15 amino acids. The trim removed 7 bases at V and 6 bases at J, leaving 5 bases unmatched. Germline V gene sequence: CDR1 MNHNY, CDR2 SVGAGI (reference sequence). This chain's CDR3 is CASKLGLAGGNEQFF. DNA for the CDR3: TGTGCCAGCAAACTCGGACTAGCGGGGGGCAATGAGCAGTTCTTC.

The table lists this clone with a count of one. The rearrangement joins TRBV5-4 to TRBJ2-1, with 7 bases identical to TRBD2. V dropped 1 base and J dropped 1; count of bases not matched to a gene: 5. Germline CDR1 reads SGHNT; CDR2 reads YYREEE (reference sequence). This CDR3 has 16 residues. The CDR3 is CASSLPSGASYNEQFF. CDR3 coding DNA: TGTGCCAGCAGCTTGCCCAGCGGGGCTTCCTACAATGAGCAGTTCTTC.